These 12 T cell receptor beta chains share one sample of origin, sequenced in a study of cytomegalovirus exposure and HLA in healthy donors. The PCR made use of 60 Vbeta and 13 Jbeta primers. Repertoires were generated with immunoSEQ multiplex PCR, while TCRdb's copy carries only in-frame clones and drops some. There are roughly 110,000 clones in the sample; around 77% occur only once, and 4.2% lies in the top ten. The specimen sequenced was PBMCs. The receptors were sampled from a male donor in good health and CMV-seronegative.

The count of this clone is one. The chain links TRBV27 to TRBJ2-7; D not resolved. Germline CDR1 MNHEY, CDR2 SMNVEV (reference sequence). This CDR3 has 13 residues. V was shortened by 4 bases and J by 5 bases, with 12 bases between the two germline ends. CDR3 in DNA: TGTGCCAGCAGTTGGGTGGGCCTCGACGAGCAGTACTTC. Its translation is CASSWVGLDEQYF.

The CDR3 sequence: CASTRQGADTGELFF. DNA for the CDR3: TGTGCCAGCACCCGACAGGGGGCGGACACCGGGGAGCTGTTTTTT. The chain combines TRBV2 with TRBJ2-2; 10 nucleotides match TRBD1. Germline V lookup: CDR1 SNHLY, CDR2 FYNNEI. The CDR3 has 15 residues. The V segment lost 7 bases and the J segment 3 bases; nucleotides outside the gene matches: 5.

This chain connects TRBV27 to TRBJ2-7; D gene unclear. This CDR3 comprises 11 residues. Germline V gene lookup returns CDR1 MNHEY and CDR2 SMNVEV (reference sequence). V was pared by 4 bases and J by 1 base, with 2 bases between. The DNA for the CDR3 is TGTGCCAGCAGTTCTTCCTACGAGCAGTACTTC. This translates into CASSSSYEQYF.

The CDR3 DNA reads as TGTGCCAGTTCGACAGGGGGAAGCTACGAGCAGTACTTC. As protein: CASSTGGSYEQYF. The chain has TRBV28 and TRBJ2-5, with 9 bases that match TRBD1. Gene TRBJ2-7 matches the end of the DNA better, so the J call may be wrong. This CDR3 has 13 amino acids. From germline, CDR1 is MDHEN and CDR2 SYDVKM.

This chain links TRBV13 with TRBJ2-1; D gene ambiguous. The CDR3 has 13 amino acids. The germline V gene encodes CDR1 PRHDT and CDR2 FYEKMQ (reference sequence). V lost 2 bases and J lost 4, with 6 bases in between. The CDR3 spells CASSLRRYNEQFF. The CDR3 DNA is TGTGCCAGCAGCTTACGCAGGTACAATGAGCAGTTCTTC.

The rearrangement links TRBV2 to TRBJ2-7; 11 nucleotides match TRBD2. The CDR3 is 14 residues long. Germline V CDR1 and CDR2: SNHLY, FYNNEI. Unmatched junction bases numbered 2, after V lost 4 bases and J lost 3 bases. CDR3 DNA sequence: TGTGCCAGCAGTGCAGGACTAGCGGGCTACGAGCAGTACTTC. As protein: CASSAGLAGYEQYF.

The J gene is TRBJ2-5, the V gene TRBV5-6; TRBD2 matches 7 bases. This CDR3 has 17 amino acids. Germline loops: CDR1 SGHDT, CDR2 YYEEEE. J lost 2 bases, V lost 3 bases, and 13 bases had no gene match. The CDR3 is CASSSTEGGSGQETQYF. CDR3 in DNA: TGTGCCAGCAGCTCCACGGAGGGCGGGAGTGGACAAGAGACCCAGTACTTC.

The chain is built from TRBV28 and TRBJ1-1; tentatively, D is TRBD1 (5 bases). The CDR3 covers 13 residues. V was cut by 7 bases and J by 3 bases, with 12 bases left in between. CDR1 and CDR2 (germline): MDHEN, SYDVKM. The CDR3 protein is CASTVRGYTEAFF. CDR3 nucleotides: TGTGCCAGCACTGTTCGGGGGTACACTGAAGCTTTCTTT.

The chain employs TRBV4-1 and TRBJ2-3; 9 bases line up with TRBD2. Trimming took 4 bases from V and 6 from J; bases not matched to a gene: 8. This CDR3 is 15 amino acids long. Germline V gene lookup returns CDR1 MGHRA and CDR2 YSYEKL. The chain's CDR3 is CASSRTSAYQDTQYF. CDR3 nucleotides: TGCGCCAGCAGCCGGACTAGCGCCTACCAGGATACGCAGTATTTT.

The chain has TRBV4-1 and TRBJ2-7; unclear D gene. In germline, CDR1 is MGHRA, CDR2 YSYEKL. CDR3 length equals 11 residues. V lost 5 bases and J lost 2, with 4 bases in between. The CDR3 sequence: CASSGTYEQYF. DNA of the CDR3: TGCGCCAGCAGCGGCACCTACGAGCAGTACTTC.

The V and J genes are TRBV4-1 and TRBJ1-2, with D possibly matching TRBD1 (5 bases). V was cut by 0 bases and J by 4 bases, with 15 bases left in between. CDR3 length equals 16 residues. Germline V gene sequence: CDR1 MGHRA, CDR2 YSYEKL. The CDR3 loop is CASSQDWAGPLYGYTF. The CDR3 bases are TGCGCCAGCAGCCAAGATTGGGCGGGACCTCTCTATGGCTACACCTTC.

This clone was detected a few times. The CDR3, as DNA: TGCGCCAGCAGCTTGGTAGCTAGCGGGAGCAATGAGCAGTTCTTC. Its translation: CASSLVASGSNEQFF. The rearrangement links TRBV5-1 to TRBJ2-1; 10 bases fit TRBD2. The junction had 3 bases not matched to a gene; V was cut back by 0 bases and J by 6 bases. The CDR3 has 15 amino acids. Germline-derived CDR1 and CDR2 are SGHRS and YFSETQ.